These T cell receptor beta chains were read from a single sample in a study of identical twins. Each CDR3 protein gets one entry after TCRdb re-called the 5' RACE reads with MiXCR. The repertoire holds approximately 600,000 distinct CDR3 sequences, with 7.1% as singletons. The data were also submitted as part of a second study, on yellow fever vaccine responses in identical twins.

The sample comprised PBMCs. The source is a woman aged 18-29 years in good health. The CDR3 runs from the conserved cysteine through the conserved F or W. Fields, in order: D gene, V gene, J gene, clone size, CDR3 DNA, CDR3 protein. A D gene is named only where the DNA matches it firmly. Clone size appears in some rows only: once, few, many, or a class for an expanded clone.

>TRBD1|TRBV10-3|TRBJ1-1|many
TGTGCCACCGCGGGACAGGCTGAAGCTTTCTTT
CATAGQAEAFF
>TRBD1|TRBV19|TRBJ1-5|few
TGTGCCACCAGAATTGACAGGGCTTCACTATCGGGACAGCCCCAGCATTTT
CATRIDRASLSGQPQHF
>-|TRBV4-2|TRBJ1-5|few
TGTGCCAGCAGCCAACCGGGGCCTAGCAATCAGCCCCAGCATTTT
CASSQPGPSNQPQHF
>TRBD1|TRBV19|TRBJ1-1|-
TGTGCCAGCCTGGACAGGTTTGTCGCTGAAGCTTTCTTT
CASLDRFVAEAFF
>TRBD1|TRBV12-5|TRBJ2-7|many
TGTGCTAGTGGCCGGACAGGGGAAACCTACGAGCAGTACTTC
CASGRTGETYEQYF
>-|TRBV7-9|TRBJ2-1|few
TGTGCCAGCTGCCTACAGGGGGGGGTCTACAATGAGCAGTTCTTC
CASCLQGGVYNEQFF
>-|TRBV7-6|TRBJ2-3|many
TGTGCCAGCAGCTCGGGACTGCGCACAGATACGCAGTATTTT
CASSSGLRTDTQYF
>-|TRBV10-3|TRBJ1-1|many
TGTGCCATCAGTAAAGCGAACACTGAAGCTTTCTTT
CAISKANTEAFF
>-|TRBV3-1|TRBJ2-1|-
TGTGCCAGCAGCCAAGGGCTAGATAGTGAGCAGTTCTTC
CASSQGLDSEQFF
>TRBD2|TRBV20-1|TRBJ2-3|few
TGCAGTGCTAGAGTTGTGCGGGAGGGCCTGACAGATACGCAGTATTTT
CSARVVREGLTDTQYF
>TRBD1|TRBV6-5|TRBJ1-1|few
TGTGCCAGCAGTTACTCTAGATCAGGGGGACACACTGAAGCTTTCTTT
CASSYSRSGGHTEAFF
>TRBD2|TRBV7-8|TRBJ2-5|-
TGTGCCAGCAGCCTAAGGCGAATAGGGACTAGCGGGGGCGGGGAGACCCAGTACTTC
CASSLRRIGTSGGGETQYF
>-|TRBV7-2|TRBJ1-3|few
TGTGCCAGCAGCTTAGCGGAAGCAGCCGGAAACACCATATATTTT
CASSLAEAAGNTIYF
>TRBD2|TRBV9|TRBJ2-2|many
TGTGCCAGCAGCATGGGACTAGCGGACACCGGGGAGCTGTTTTTT
CASSMGLADTGELFF
>-|TRBV20-1|TRBJ1-1|few
TGCAGTGCTAGGAGGGGTCTCGGGGGCACTGAAGCTTTCTTT
CSARRGLGGTEAFF
>TRBD2|TRBV7-8|TRBJ2-6|few
TGTGCCAGCAGCTCAAGCCCGGAGACTAGCACTGGGGCCAACGTCCTGACTTTC
CASSSSPETSTGANVLTF
>TRBD2|TRBV7-2|TRBJ2-7|many
TGTGCCAGCAGTCTAGCGGGGCTCCCCTACGAGCAGTACTTC
CASSLAGLPYEQYF
>-|TRBV11-2|TRBJ1-1|many
TGTGCCAGCAGCTTAGGTCCCCAGGGTAGCACTGAAGCTTTCTTT
CASSLGPQGSTEAFF
>-|TRBV7-3|TRBJ2-3|-
TGTGCCAGCAGCTTCGGTTTCCCAGATACGCAGTATTTT
CASSFGFPDTQYF
>-|TRBV29-1|TRBJ2-4|few
TGCAGCGTATATTCGGGGACCAAAAACATTCAGTACTTC
CSVYSGTKNIQYF
>TRBD1|TRBV18|TRBJ1-1|-
TGTGCCAGCTCACCACAGCCAGGGGGAATGAACACTGAAGCTTTCTTT
CASSPQPGGMNTEAFF
>-|TRBV7-2|TRBJ2-2|few
TGTGCCAGCAGCTCTCAGGGGACGGCCGGGGAGCTGTTTTTT
CASSSQGTAGELFF
>-|TRBV12-3/TRBV12-4|TRBJ2-1|-
TGTGCCAGCAGTTCCCCACTAACTAATGAGCAGTTCTTC
CASSSPLTNEQFF
>-|TRBV6-1|TRBJ2-6|few
TGTGCCAGCGCGGTACAGCAGGCCAACGTCCTGACTTTC
CASAVQQANVLTF
>TRBD1|TRBV5-1|TRBJ2-3|many
TGCGCCAGCAGCTGGGGACAGGATACGCAGTATTTT
CASSWGQDTQYF
>TRBD1|TRBV12-3/TRBV12-4|TRBJ1-2|few
TGTGCCAGCAGTTTAGGCCCACAGGGGAATGGCTACACCTTC
CASSLGPQGNGYTF
>TRBD1|TRBV29-1|TRBJ1-4|-
TGCAGCGTTGAAGATAATTCTAGGGGACAGGTTAATGAAAAACTGTTTTTT
CSVEDNSRGQVNEKLFF
>-|TRBV6-4|TRBJ2-6|many
TGTGCCAGCAGTGACTCCAGCTCTGGGGCCAACGTCCTGACTTTC
CASSDSSSGANVLTF
>-|TRBV20-1|TRBJ1-5|many
TGCAGTGCTAGAAAGGAGAGCAATCAGCCCCAGCATTTT
CSARKESNQPQHF
>-|TRBV5-1|TRBJ2-5|few
TGCGCCAGCAGCTTGGGGGAGCGGTTGCCAGAGACCCAGTACTTC
CASSLGERLPETQYF
>-|TRBV12-3/TRBV12-4|TRBJ2-2|few
TGTGCCAGCAGTTGGAATAGTTGGGCCGGGGAGCTGTTTTTT
CASSWNSWAGELFF
>TRBD1|TRBV20-1|TRBJ1-5|few
TGCAGTGCTACTACCCTCGGGACAGATAATCAGCCCCAGCATTTT
CSATTLGTDNQPQHF
>-|TRBV15|TRBJ2-1|many
TGTGCCACCAGCAGAGGGGGGGACTCCTACAATGAGCAGTTCTTC
CATSRGGDSYNEQFF
>-|TRBV10-1|TRBJ2-1|many
TGCGCCAGCAGTGAGTCGATGACGGTCAATGAGCAGTTCTTC
CASSESMTVNEQFF
>-|TRBV7-6|TRBJ2-3|-
TGTGCCAGCAGCTTATCGGAAGACACAGATACGCAGTATTTT
CASSLSEDTDTQYF
>TRBD1|TRBV7-9|TRBJ1-1|many
TGTGCCAGCAGCTCAGGGACAGGGTACACTGAAGCTTTCTTT
CASSSGTGYTEAFF
>-|TRBV12-3/TRBV12-4|TRBJ1-1|-
TGTGCCAGCAGTTTACCCGGGGCAGGAGGGACTGAAGCTTTCTTT
CASSLPGAGGTEAFF
>TRBD2|TRBV27|TRBJ2-1|few
TGTGCCAGCAGTGTTAGACTAGCGGGAGAGCAGTTCTTC
CASSVRLAGEQFF
>-|TRBV24-1|TRBJ2-5|many
TGTGCCACCAGTGACAACGGGGCTGACCAAGAGACCCAGTACTTC
CATSDNGADQETQYF
>TRBD2|TRBV28|TRBJ2-7|-
TGTGCCAGCAGCCTTATCGGGACTAACGGGAGTAATTACGAGCAGTACTTC
CASSLIGTNGSNYEQYF
>TRBD2|TRBV2|TRBJ2-3|many
TGTGCCAGCAGTCCGGGACTAGCGGAAAACACAGATACGCAGTATTTT
CASSPGLAENTDTQYF
>TRBD2|TRBV20-1|TRBJ2-3|-
TGCAGTGCTAGAGATATGGGGCTAGCGGGGGCCACAGATACGCAGTATTTT
CSARDMGLAGATDTQYF